Here is one T cell receptor beta chain with its context. Its antigen is not known. The sample belongs to a study of CD8 T cells in Susac syndrome. Study-level points and caveats: The study recognized that its TCR sequencing and HLA analysis covered a relatively small number of individuals.

Reverse transcription of roughly 0.5 to 1 ug RNA was performed with random hexamers. Amplification of the TCR beta CDR3 was carried out by immunoSEQ multiplex PCR, which spanned a total of 54 Vbeta and 13 Jbeta segments. MiXCR was run by TCRdb on the immunoSEQ multiplex PCR reads, yielding one entry per CDR3 protein. The sample carries about 160,000 distinct CDR3 sequences, roughly 95% recorded once. While CD8+ and CD4+ T cells were isolated negatively, TEMRA cells were enriched by FACS. The origin of this receptor is a human donor with multiple sclerosis. Source material: CD4+ T cells from PBMCs.

This CDR3 is CASSQVGHPYNEQFF. CDR3 in DNA: TGTGCCAGCAGCCAAGTGGGACACCCTTACAATGAGCAGTTCTTC. The chain has TRBV3-1 and TRBJ2-1; D may be TRBD1 (6 bases). Per germline, CDR1 LGHDT and CDR2 YNNKEL (reference sequence). Trimming shortened V by 1 base and J by 4 bases, and 11 bases separated the two germline ends. This CDR3 region has 15 residues.